The rows below give T cell receptor beta chains drawn from one sample of a study of blood T cell repertoires in COVID-19. TCRdb's table, derived via immunoSEQ multiplex PCR, lists solely in-frame clones and lacks some. The sample shows about 71,000 clones, around 76% of them seen only once. Material for sequencing was peripheral blood. The receptors shown here come from a woman older than 75 with acute or convalescent COVID-19. CDR3s include the opening cysteine and the closing phenylalanine or tryptophan. The D gene is left open where the match is weak. Part of the rows lack a size; the others show once, few, many or a class for expanded clones.

clone size	D gene	J gene	V gene	CDR3 protein	CDR3 DNA
few	TRBD1	TRBJ2-1	TRBV28	CASSLRTGWEFF	TGTGCCAGCAGTTTACGGACAGGGTGGGAGTTCTTC
NA	NA	TRBJ2-7	TRBV10-2	CASSQPFLDSYEQYF	TGCGCCAGCAGCCAGCCTTTTCTAGACTCCTACGAGCAGTACTTC
NA	TRBD1	TRBJ2-1	TRBV19	CASSSRTGGRDEQFF	TGTGCCAGTAGTTCTCGGACAGGGGGCCGGGATGAGCAGTTCTTC
NA	NA	TRBJ2-3	TRBV20-1	CSARILLTQYF	TGCAGTGCTAGAATATTACTGACGCAGTATTTT
NA	NA	TRBJ2-7	TRBV2	CASRSRGSYYEQYF	TGTGCCAGCCGGTCGAGGGGGAGCTATTACGAGCAGTACTTC
NA	TRBD2	TRBJ2-3	TRBV7-3	CASSPSGSMNTDTQYF	TGTGCCAGCAGCCCTAGCGGGAGTATGAACACAGATACGCAGTATTTT
NA	TRBD1	TRBJ1-4	TRBV27	CASRRNRDRGTQNEKLFF	TGTGCCAGCAGAAGAAACCGGGACAGGGGGACCCAAAATGAAAAACTGTTTTTT
NA	TRBD1	TRBJ2-1	TRBV6-2/TRBV6-3	CASSRPGQGAWEQFF	TGTGCCAGCAGCCGACCGGGACAGGGGGCTTGGGAGCAGTTCTTC
NA	TRBD2	TRBJ2-1	TRBV5-1	CASSLAASGSHNEQFF	TGCGCCAGCAGCTTGGCGGCTAGCGGGAGCCACAATGAGCAGTTCTTC
NA	TRBD1	TRBJ1-5	TRBV11-1	CASSLDGTDNQPQHF	TGTGCCAGCAGCTTAGATGGGACAGATAATCAGCCCCAGCATTTT
NA	TRBD1	TRBJ1-3	TRBV7-9	CASTGQEGNTIYF	TGTGCCAGCACCGGACAGGAGGGAAACACCATATATTTT
NA	NA	TRBJ1-6	TRBV29-1	CSVSQGAASPLHF	TGCAGCGTTTCACAGGGTGCGGCTTCACCCCTCCACTTT
NA	TRBD1	TRBJ2-7	TRBV19	CASTRRTGAYEQYF	TGTGCCAGTACCCGAAGGACAGGAGCCTACGAGCAGTACTTC
NA	NA	TRBJ1-2	TRBV2	CASSETGYYGYTF	TGTGCCAGCAGTGAAACAGGATACTATGGCTACACCTTC
NA	TRBD2	TRBJ2-7	TRBV3-1/TRBV3-2	CASSQEAGLAGVHEQYF	TGTGCCAGCAGCCAAGAGGCGGGACTAGCGGGAGTCCACGAGCAGTACTTC
NA	NA	TRBJ1-2	TRBV24-1	CATSEGGFFGDGYTF	TGTGCCACCAGTGAGGGGGGTTTTTTCGGTGATGGCTACACCTTC
once	TRBD1	TRBJ1-6	TRBV3-1/TRBV3-2	CASSQAQGFTSSPLHF	TGTGCCAGCAGCCAGGCACAGGGGTTCACATCTTCACCCCTCCACTTT
NA	NA	TRBJ2-3	TRBV28	CASSSRTEITDTQYF	TGTGCCAGCAGTTCTCGGACAGAAATCACAGATACGCAGTATTTT
NA	TRBD1	TRBJ1-1	TRBV18	CASSTDRGPNTEAFF	TGTGCCAGCTCAACGGACAGGGGACCGAACACTGAAGCTTTCTTT
NA	NA	TRBJ1-1	TRBV19	CASSIGGRGNTEAFF	TGTGCCAGTAGTATAGGTGGCAGGGGGAACACTGAAGCTTTCTTT
NA	TRBD1	TRBJ1-2	TRBV24-1	CATSDLRQGRDSYGYTF	TGTGCCACCAGTGATTTGAGACAGGGACGAGACTCCTATGGCTACACCTTC
NA	NA	TRBJ1-2	TRBV9	CASSQGAGTNGYTF	TGTGCCAGCAGCCAAGGAGCCGGGACAAATGGCTACACCTTC
once	NA	TRBJ2-7	TRBV9	CASSVRWGLSYEQYF	TGTGCCAGCAGCGTAAGGTGGGGGCTTTCCTACGAGCAGTACTTC
NA	TRBD2	TRBJ2-3	TRBV5-8	CASRSGLAGVSDTQYF	TGTGCCAGCAGAAGTGGACTAGCGGGAGTGTCAGATACGCAGTATTTT
NA	TRBD1	TRBJ2-3	TRBV6-2/TRBV6-3	CASSLRDRGIDTQYF	TGTGCCAGCAGCCTCCGGGACAGGGGCATAGATACGCAGTATTTT
NA	TRBD1	TRBJ2-7	TRBV6-1	CASREEGQGAEQYF	TGTGCCAGCAGAGAAGAGGGACAGGGGGCTGAGCAGTACTTC
few	NA	TRBJ2-2	TRBV6-2/TRBV6-3	CASSPGQLNTGELFF	TGTGCCAGCAGTCCCGGACAGCTGAACACCGGGGAGCTGTTTTTT
NA	NA	TRBJ2-7	TRBV21-1	CASSKVRDRAYEQYF	TGTGCCAGCAGCAAAGTACGGGACAGGGCCTACGAGCAGTACTTC
few	NA	TRBJ2-5	TRBV19	CASSIRGSRETQYF	TGTGCCAGTAGTATACGGGGATCTCGGGAGACCCAGTACTTC
once	NA	TRBJ1-1	TRBV18	CASSRSGGNTEAFF	TGTGCCAGCTCACGGTCGGGGGGGAACACTGAAGCTTTCTTT
NA	TRBD2	TRBJ2-2	TRBV6-4	CASSWTSGSVTGELFF	TGTGCCAGCAGTTGGACTAGCGGGAGTGTCACCGGGGAGCTGTTTTTT
NA	TRBD2	TRBJ2-5	TRBV7-2	CASSLEVLAGGPRRETQYF	TGTGCCAGCAGCTTAGAAGTACTAGCGGGAGGGCCGAGGCGGGAGACCCAGTACTTC
NA	NA	TRBJ2-7	TRBV28	CASGTQGEQYF	TGTGCCAGCGGGACACAGGGCGAGCAGTACTTC
NA	NA	TRBJ2-5	TRBV14	CASSALGSILQETQYF	TGTGCCAGCAGCGCGCTAGGCTCAATCCTCCAAGAGACCCAGTACTTC
NA	TRBD2	TRBJ2-7	TRBV7-9	CASSPGLAVTYEQYF	TGTGCCAGCAGCCCGGGACTAGCGGTTACCTACGAGCAGTACTTC
few	NA	TRBJ1-2	TRBV5-4	CASSLRGGGYTF	TGTGCCAGCAGCCTTAGGGGCGGAGGCTACACCTTC
NA	TRBD2	TRBJ2-2	TRBV27	CASSLAGGYTGELFF	TGTGCCAGCAGTCTAGCGGGAGGGTACACCGGGGAGCTGTTTTTT
few	NA	TRBJ2-7	TRBV2	CASQGRVYEQYF	TGTGCCAGCCAGGGCAGGGTCTACGAGCAGTACTTC
NA	NA	TRBJ2-5	TRBV11-3	CASSLGCRLGEETQYF	TGTGCCAGCAGCTTAGGGTGTCGCTTAGGGGAAGAGACCCAGTACTTC
NA	TRBD2	TRBJ2-1	TRBV6-4	CASSALTSGRTGHEQFF	TGTGCCAGCAGTGCCCTGACTAGCGGGAGAACGGGGCATGAGCAGTTCTTC
NA	TRBD1	TRBJ1-2	TRBV6-5	CASGTGGLGYTF	TGTGCCAGCGGGACAGGGGGTCTTGGCTACACCTTC
NA	TRBD2	TRBJ2-1	TRBV18	CASSPPGLAVNEQFF	TGTGCCAGCTCACCTCCGGGACTAGCGGTTAATGAGCAGTTCTTC
once	NA	TRBJ2-3	TRBV7-3	CASSPTGVRTDTQYF	TGTGCCAGCAGCCCGACGGGAGTCCGCACAGATACGCAGTATTTT
NA	TRBD2	TRBJ2-2	TRBV6-2/TRBV6-3	CASSSTSGSRWELFF	TGTGCCAGCAGCTCAACTAGCGGGAGTCGTTGGGAGCTGTTTTTT
NA	NA	TRBJ1-6	TRBV19	CASSTIVTTNSPLHF	TGTGCCAGTAGTACCATCGTAACAACAAATTCACCCCTCCACTTT
NA	NA	TRBJ2-5	TRBV4-2	CASSNRPKAGGIETQYF	TGTGCCAGCAGCAACCGTCCCAAGGCAGGAGGCATTGAGACCCAGTACTTC